This entry concerns a single T cell receptor beta chain. The data are from a study of T cell changes during pregnancy in multiple sclerosis. The V and J ends lost 4 bases and 1 base, in that order; junction bases with no gene match: 3. This CDR3 contains 13 residues. The germline gives CDR1 GTSNPN, CDR2 SVGIG (reference sequence). Only in-frame clones appear in the TCRdb table, and some are missing; sequencing was by immunoSEQ multiplex PCR. The sample has some 87,000 clones, roughly 96% seen once; the top ten hold over 0.95%. The J gene is TRBJ1-1, the V gene TRBV30, with 7 bases lining up with TRBD1. Sample: peripheral blood, taken in the second trimester of pregnancy. This clonotype was sampled from a female donor with multiple sclerosis, enrolled in a pregnancy study. CDR3 sequence: CAWTGQTNTEAFF. CDR3 coding DNA: TGTGCCTGGACGGGACAGACGAACACTGAAGCTTTCTTT. Combining the CDR3 with reference TRBV30 and TRBJ1-1 gives the whole variable domain SQTIHQWPATLVQPVGSPLSLECTVEGTSNPNLYWYRQAAGRGLQLLFYSVGIGQISSEVPQNLSASRPQDRQFILSSKKLLLSDSGFYLCAWTGQTNTEAFFGQGTRLTVV.